Below, 15 T cell receptor beta chains from the same sample are listed, as sequenced in a study of identical twins (dated by TCRdb to the mid-2010s). Library method: 5' RACE. The instrument given in TCRdb is Illumina HiSeq 2000. TCRdb reran the public reads through fastp at Q25 and MiXCR, keeping productive beta chains. One record per CDR3 amino acid sequence lists the most common genes and DNA. In all, the sample holds 450,000 or so distinct CDR3 sequences, and 24% of those were seen once. The top ten clonotypes cover about 2.7% of the sample. These data also featured in a second study, about T cells expressing NK-cell markers.

Material: CD4+ T cells sorted from blood. These receptors all stem from a woman aged 18-29 years in good health.

V gene TRBV3-2 combines with J gene TRBJ2-2; whether TRBD2, the table's D call, matches the DNA was not checked. TRBV3-2 is tagged as a pseudogene. The length of the CDR3 is 18 residues. CDR3 residues: CASSQRSIGTSATGELFF. The CDR3 nucleotides read TGTGCCAGCAGCCAAAGATCGATCGGGACTAGTGCCACCGGGGAGCTGTTTTTT.

This clonotype appeared a few times. The chain combines TRBV14 with TRBJ2-7, with 10 positions matching TRBD1. The V segment lost 7 bases and the J segment 3 bases; nucleotides outside the gene matches: 6. The CDR3 runs 14 residues. Looked up from germline, CDR1 is SGHDN and CDR2 is FVKESK. The CDR3 DNA sequence: TGTGCCAGCAACTCGGACAGGGGGAACTACGAGCAGTACTTC. This encodes CASNSDRGNYEQYF.

This rearrangement joins TRBV7-2 to TRBJ2-7; TRBD2 matches at 7 bases. J was trimmed by 2 bases and V by 5 bases; bases with no gene match: 9. The CDR3 totals 15 residues. Per germline, CDR1 SGHTA and CDR2 FQGNSA. CDR3 coding DNA: TGTGCCAGCAGCCCCCTCAGTGGGGGGGCCTACGAGCAGTACTTC. Encoded protein: CASSPLSGGAYEQYF.

The sample holds a few counts of this clonotype. This chain uses TRBV6-2 or TRBV6-3 with TRBJ2-7, with 7 positions matching TRBD2. V lost 2 bases, J lost 2 bases, and 6 bases stayed unmatched. From germline, CDR1 is MNHEY and CDR2 SVGEGT. The CDR3 runs 15 residues. The CDR3 is CASSYRAGAPYEQYF. As DNA, the CDR3 is TGTGCCAGCAGTTACCGTGCGGGAGCCCCCTACGAGCAGTACTTC.

The genes are TRBV7-9 and TRBJ2-4; D is ambiguous. The germline gives CDR1 SEHNR, CDR2 FQNEAQ (reference sequence). V lost 3 bases, J lost 6 bases, and 6 bases lay in between. There are 12 residues in the CDR3. In DNA, the CDR3 is TGTGCCAGCAGCTTCGGGCCAAACATTCAGTACTTC. This gives the protein CASSFGPNIQYF. Based on the CDR3 plus reference TRBV7-9 and TRBJ2-4, the full variable domain is DTGVSQNPRHKITKRGQNVTFRCDPISEHNRLYWYRQTLGQGPEFLTYFQNEAQLEKSRLLSDRFSAERPKGSFSTLEIQRTEQGDSAMYLCASSFGPNIQYFGAGTRLSVL.

This chain joins TRBV28 and TRBJ2-5, with TRBD2 matching 10 bases. Germline CDR1 MDHEN, CDR2 SYDVKM. With V trimmed by 9 bases and J by 4 bases, 8 bases remained unmatched. The CDR3 extends over 14 amino acids. The chain's CDR3 is CASRLAGAGETQYF. DNA of the CDR3: TGTGCCAGTCGGCTAGCGGGAGCAGGAGAGACCCAGTACTTC.

This clonotype was seen only once. The rearrangement joins TRBV7-2 to TRBJ2-5; the match to TRBD2 covers 8 bases. After removal of 4 bases from V and 7 bases from J, the junction contained 14 bases not matched to a gene. Looked up from germline, CDR1 is SGHTA and CDR2 is FQGNSA. The CDR3 loop spans 16 amino acids. CDR3 residues: CASSSPGRGGIGTQYF. CDR3 DNA sequence: TGTGCCAGCAGCTCCCCGGGACGGGGGGGTATAGGGACCCAGTACTTC.

This clonotype was detected ten times or more. One junction end does not reproduce the germline sequence, and a read error may be involved. This chain links TRBV5-1 with TRBJ2-5; weak D call: TRBD1 (5 bases). Germline V gene sequence: CDR1 SGHRS, CDR2 YFSETQ. The CDR3 consists of 12 residues. CDR3 sequence (DNA): TGTGCCAGCAGTTTACAGGAAGAGACCCAGTACTTC. Residues: CASSLQEETQYF. The entire variable domain, with the rest obtained from reference TRBV5-1 and TRBJ2-5, is as follows: KAGVTQTPRYLIKTRGQQVTLSCSPISGHRSVSWYQQTPGQGLQFLFEYFSETQRNKGNFPGRFSGRQFSNSRSEMNVSTLELGDSALYLCASSLQEETQYFGPGTRLLVL.

The chain couples TRBV10-2 to TRBJ1-5; D possibly corresponds to TRBD1 (5 bases). Germline CDR1 WSHSY, CDR2 SAAADI. This CDR3 comprises 16 residues. Trimming pared 6 bases from V and 1 base from J, leaving 16 bases between. The CDR3 loop is CASRDPQGFSNQPQHF. CDR3 coding DNA: TGCGCCAGCAGGGACCCGCAGGGCTTCAGCAATCAGCCCCAGCATTTT.

The rearrangement links TRBV7-6 to TRBJ2-3; 7 nucleotides match TRBD2. J was trimmed by 1 base and V by 4 bases; bases with no gene match: 8. The CDR3 loop spans 16 amino acids. Germline V CDR1 and CDR2: SGHVS, FNYEAQ. The CDR3 loop is CASSSNERERTDTQYF. DNA for the CDR3: TGTGCCAGCAGCTCGAACGAGCGGGAACGCACAGATACGCAGTATTTT.

The chain is built from TRBV20-1 and TRBJ2-5, with D perhaps matching TRBD2 (7 bases). Per the germline V gene, CDR1 is DFQATT and CDR2 is SNEGSKA (reference sequence). This CDR3 is 12 amino acids long. V dropped 6 bases and J dropped 7 bases, with 15 bases sitting between them. The CDR3 nucleotides read TGCAGTGCCCTAGGGAGGGGGGGGACCCAGTACTTC. Its protein is CSALGRGGTQYF.

The V gene is TRBV12-3 or TRBV12-4, the J gene TRBJ1-6, with 8 bases aligning to TRBD1. The CDR3 loop spans 15 amino acids. J gave up 10 bases and V 1 base, and 6 bases lay outside the gene matches. CDR3 coding DNA: TGTGCCAGCAGTTTAGGGACAGGGACGGGATCACCCCTCCACTTT. Translation gives CASSLGTGTGSPLHF.

This clonotype was observed a few times. The chain uses TRBV6-5 and TRBJ1-2; possible D gene TRBD1, 5 bases. The CDR3 runs 15 residues. Germline loops: CDR1 MNHEY, CDR2 SVGAGI. The V end lost 4 bases, the J end lost 7 bases, and 19 bases lay between the germline ends. In DNA form, the CDR3 reads TGTGCCAGCAGTTTTCAGGGACCGGTATCAAGTGGCTACACCTTC. Translated: CASSFQGPVSSGYTF.

This clonotype came up a few times. The CDR3 nucleotides are TGTGCCAGGAAAGGGAGCAACCGTAACTATGGCTACACCTTC. As protein: CARKGSNRNYGYTF. The chain joins TRBV2 to TRBJ1-2; the D is unclear. The V gene lost 9 bases and the J gene lost 1 base, with 15 bases spanning the gap. This CDR3 contains 14 residues. Germline V gives CDR1 SNHLY, CDR2 FYNNEI.

This clonotype was recorded a few times. V is TRBV3-1 and J is TRBJ2-5, with a tentative D call TRBD2 (5 bases). The CDR3 sequence is 13 residues long. V was cut by 1 base and J by 5 bases, with 8 bases left in between. In germline, CDR1 is LGHDT, CDR2 YNNKEL (reference sequence). The CDR3 bases are TGTGCCAGCAGCCAAGGGTGGGAGGAGACCCAGTACTTC. Translation: CASSQGWEETQYF.